The T cell receptor beta chain under discussion was sequenced for a study of T cell responses to AZD1222 COVID-19 vaccine. Study background: Whether given at about 4 or about 12 weeks, second doses were pooled. Overall study findings and caveats: The study found Spike-specific TCR breadth and depth rose after two AZD1222 doses.

To note about this clone: The antigen remains unidentified.

Profiling relied on immunoSEQ multiplex PCR, and the TCRdb table lists in-frame clones only, not all of them. The data contain about 110,000 clones, about nine tenths of them singletons. This sequence was found in an adult in good health. The specimen was peripheral blood, collected on day 0 of AZD1222 vaccination.

The CDR3 DNA follows: TGCGCCAGCAGCCAAGCGGTCCAGGGGGCTGGGTCGGGTGAAAAACTGTTTTTT. Translation gives CASSQAVQGAGSGEKLFF. This chain links TRBV4-3 with TRBJ1-4, with 8 bases identical to TRBD1. The CDR3 runs 18 residues. Trimming removed 1 base from V and 7 bases from J; junction bases left unmatched: 14. CDR1 is LGHNA and CDR2 is YSLEER in the germline V gene.